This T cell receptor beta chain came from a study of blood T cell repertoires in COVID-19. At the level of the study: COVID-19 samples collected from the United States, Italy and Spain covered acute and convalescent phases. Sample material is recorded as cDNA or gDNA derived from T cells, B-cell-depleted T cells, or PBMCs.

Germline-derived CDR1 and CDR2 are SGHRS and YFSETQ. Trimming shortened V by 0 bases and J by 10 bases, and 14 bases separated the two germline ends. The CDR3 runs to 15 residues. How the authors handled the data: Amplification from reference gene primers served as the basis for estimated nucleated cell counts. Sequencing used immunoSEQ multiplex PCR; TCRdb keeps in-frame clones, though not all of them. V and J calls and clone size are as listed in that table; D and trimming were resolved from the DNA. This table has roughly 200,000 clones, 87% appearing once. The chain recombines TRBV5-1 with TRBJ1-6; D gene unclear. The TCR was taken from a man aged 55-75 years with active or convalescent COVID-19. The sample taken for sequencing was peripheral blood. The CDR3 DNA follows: TGCGCCAGCAGCTTGGTTCCGGGAAAGGAATCACCCCTCCACTTT. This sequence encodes CASSLVPGKESPLHF.